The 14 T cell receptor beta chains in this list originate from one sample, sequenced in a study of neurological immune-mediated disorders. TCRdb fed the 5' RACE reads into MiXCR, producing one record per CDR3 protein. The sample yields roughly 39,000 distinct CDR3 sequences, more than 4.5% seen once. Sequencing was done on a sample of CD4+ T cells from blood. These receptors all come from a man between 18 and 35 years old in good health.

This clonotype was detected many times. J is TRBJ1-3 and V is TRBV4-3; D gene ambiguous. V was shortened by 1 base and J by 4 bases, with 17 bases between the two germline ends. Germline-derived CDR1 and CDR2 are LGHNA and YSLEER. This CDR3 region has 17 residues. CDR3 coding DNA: TGCGCCAGCAGCCAAGCCTCTGCCGGGGAAGGGGGAAACACCATATATTTT. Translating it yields CASSQASAGEGGNTIYF.

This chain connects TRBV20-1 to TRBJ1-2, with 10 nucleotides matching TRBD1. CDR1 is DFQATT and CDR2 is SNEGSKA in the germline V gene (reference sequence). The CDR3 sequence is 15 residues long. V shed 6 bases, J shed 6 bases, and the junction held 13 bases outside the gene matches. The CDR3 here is CSARGGTGAHHGYTF. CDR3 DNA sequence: TGCAGTGCGCGCGGAGGGACAGGGGCGCACCATGGCTACACCTTC.

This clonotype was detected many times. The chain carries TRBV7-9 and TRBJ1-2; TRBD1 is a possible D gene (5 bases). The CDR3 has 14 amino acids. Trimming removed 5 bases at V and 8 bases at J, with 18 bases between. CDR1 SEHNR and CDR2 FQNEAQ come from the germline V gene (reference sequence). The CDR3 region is CASSPPGGVGGYTF. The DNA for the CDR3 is TGTGCCAGCAGCCCCCCGGGAGGGGTCGGGGGCTACACCTTC.

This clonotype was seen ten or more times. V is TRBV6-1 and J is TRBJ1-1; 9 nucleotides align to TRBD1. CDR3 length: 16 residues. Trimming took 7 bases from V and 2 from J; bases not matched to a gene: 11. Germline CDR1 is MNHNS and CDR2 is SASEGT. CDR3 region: CASILVRDRDNTEAFF. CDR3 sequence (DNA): TGTGCCAGCATATTGGTTCGGGACAGGGATAACACTGAAGCTTTCTTT.

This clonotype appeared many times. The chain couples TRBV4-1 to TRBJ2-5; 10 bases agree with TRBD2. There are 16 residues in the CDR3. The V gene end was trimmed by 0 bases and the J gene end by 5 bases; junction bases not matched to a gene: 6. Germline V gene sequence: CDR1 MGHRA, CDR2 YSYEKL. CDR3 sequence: CASSQDWLAGEETQYF. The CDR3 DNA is TGCGCCAGCAGCCAAGATTGGCTAGCGGGAGAGGAGACCCAGTACTTC.

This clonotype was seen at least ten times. The CDR3 loop reads CASSLRSDEQFF. The CDR3 DNA is TGTGCCAGCAGTTTGAGAAGCGATGAGCAGTTCTTC. This rearrangement joins TRBV6-1 to TRBJ2-1; D unclear. Germline values: CDR1 MNHNS, CDR2 SASEGT. This CDR3 has 12 amino acids. Between the trimmed V and J ends, which lost 5 bases and 8 bases, there was a span of 10 bases.

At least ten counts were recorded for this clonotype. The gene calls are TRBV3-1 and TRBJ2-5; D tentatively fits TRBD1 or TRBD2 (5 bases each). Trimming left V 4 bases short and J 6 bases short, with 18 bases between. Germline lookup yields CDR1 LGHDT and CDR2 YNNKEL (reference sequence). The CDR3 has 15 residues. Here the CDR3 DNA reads TGTGCCAGCAGCCCCCGACCGAGGGGAGTGAAGACCCAGTACTTC. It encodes CASSPRPRGVKTQYF.

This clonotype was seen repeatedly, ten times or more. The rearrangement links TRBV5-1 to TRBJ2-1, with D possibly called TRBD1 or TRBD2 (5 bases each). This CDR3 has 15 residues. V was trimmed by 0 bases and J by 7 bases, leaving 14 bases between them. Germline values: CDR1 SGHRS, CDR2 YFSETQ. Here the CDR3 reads CASSLVVGAHNEQFF. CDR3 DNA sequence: TGCGCCAGCAGCTTGGTAGTCGGGGCCCATAATGAGCAGTTCTTC.

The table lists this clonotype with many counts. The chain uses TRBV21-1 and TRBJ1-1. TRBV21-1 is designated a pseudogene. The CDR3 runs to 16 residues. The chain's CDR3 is CASSRWRGEGNTEAFF. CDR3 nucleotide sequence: TGTGCCAGCAGCCGATGGCGGGGTGAGGGAAACACTGAAGCTTTCTTT.

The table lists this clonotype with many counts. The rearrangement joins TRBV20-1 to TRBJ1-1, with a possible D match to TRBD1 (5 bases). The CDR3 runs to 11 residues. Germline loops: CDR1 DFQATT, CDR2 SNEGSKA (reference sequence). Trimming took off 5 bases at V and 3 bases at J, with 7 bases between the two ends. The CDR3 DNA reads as TGCAGTGCTCGACAGCACACTGAAGCTTTCTTT. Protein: CSARQHTEAFF.

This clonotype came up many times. As DNA, the CDR3 is TGTGCCAGCAGTCCCGGACCGGGACAGGGGAATTCACCCCTCCACTTT. It specifies CASSPGPGQGNSPLHF. The chain combines TRBV12-3 or TRBV12-4 with TRBJ1-6; 10 bases match TRBD1. This CDR3 comprises 16 residues. With 5 bases clipped from V and 7 bases from J, the junction kept 8 bases outside the gene matches.

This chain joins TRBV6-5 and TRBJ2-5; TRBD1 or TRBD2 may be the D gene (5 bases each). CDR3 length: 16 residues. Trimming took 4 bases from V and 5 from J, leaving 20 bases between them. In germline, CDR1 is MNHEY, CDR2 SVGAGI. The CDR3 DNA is TGTGCCAGCAGTTTCTTGGGACCCCTGGGAGTCGAGACCCAGTACTTC. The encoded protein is CASSFLGPLGVETQYF.

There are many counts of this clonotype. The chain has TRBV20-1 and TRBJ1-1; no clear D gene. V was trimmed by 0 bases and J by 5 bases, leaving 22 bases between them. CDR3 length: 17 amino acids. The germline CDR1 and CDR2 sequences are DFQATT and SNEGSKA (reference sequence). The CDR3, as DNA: TGCAGTGCTAGAGACCTGGATCGGGTTTTTGGGGAAACTGAAGCTTTCTTT. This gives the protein CSARDLDRVFGETEAFF.

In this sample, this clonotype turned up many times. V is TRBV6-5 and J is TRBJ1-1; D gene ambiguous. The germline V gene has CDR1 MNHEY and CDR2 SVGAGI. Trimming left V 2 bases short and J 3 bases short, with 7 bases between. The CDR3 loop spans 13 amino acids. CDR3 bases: TGTGCCAGCAGTTACGACACCTACACTGAAGCTTTCTTT. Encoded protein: CASSYDTYTEAFF.